Listed here are 27 T cell receptor beta chains from one sample, sequenced in a study of blood T cell repertoires in COVID-19. The data were produced by immunoSEQ multiplex PCR, yet TCRdb's version contains in-frame clones alone and is incomplete. The sample consists of roughly 320,000 clones, approximately 91% of them appearing once. Source material: PBMCs or T cells enriched from blood (not recorded which). The receptors come from a woman in her twenties or thirties who had been exposed to COVID-19.

The chain couples TRBV2 to TRBJ2-5, with 7 bases fitting TRBD1. V gave up 7 bases and J gave up 9 bases; unmatched junction bases: 14. Germline CDR1 reads SNHLY; CDR2 reads FYNNEI. The CDR3 covers 14 residues. The CDR3 protein is CASNPRQAQGAQYF. The CDR3 coding sequence is TGTGCCAGCAATCCCCGACAGGCCCAGGGGGCCCAGTACTTC.

V and J are TRBV20-1 and TRBJ1-2; no clear D. V was trimmed by 3 bases and J by 3 bases, leaving 14 bases between them. There are 14 residues in the CDR3. Germline V gene lookup returns CDR1 DFQATT and CDR2 SNEGSKA (reference sequence). CDR3 sequence reads: CSASRGIKDYGYTF. CDR3 bases: TGCAGTGCTAGTAGAGGCATCAAGGACTATGGCTACACCTTC.

V usage is TRBV6-2 or TRBV6-3 and J usage is TRBJ2-7; possibly TRBD2 for D (5 bases). V was shortened by 2 bases and J by 9 bases, with 17 bases between the two germline ends. CDR3 size: 14 residues. Germline-derived CDR1 and CDR2 are MNHEY and SVGEGT. In nucleotides, the CDR3 is TGTGCCAGCAGTTACGTGGATTTCCTCCGGGGGCAGTACTTC. Translation gives CASSYVDFLRGQYF.

The V gene is TRBV4-1, the J gene TRBJ1-2; possibly TRBD1 for D (6 bases). Trimming took 3 bases from V and 8 from J, leaving 16 bases between them. CDR1 and CDR2 (germline): MGHRA, YSYEKL. The CDR3 is made up of 14 amino acids. CDR3 bases: TGCGCCAGCAGCCAGCAAACAGGGAAGGTCGGCTACACCTTC. It is translated as CASSQQTGKVGYTF.

The chain joins TRBV19 to TRBJ1-3, with 7 bases fitting TRBD1. V lost 4 bases and J lost 14; bases outside the gene matches: 14. This CDR3 has 14 amino acids. The germline gives CDR1 LNHDA, CDR2 SQIVND (reference sequence). CDR3 coding DNA: TGTGCCAGTAGTACCAAAACCCTCGACAGGGCCCTATATTTT. It encodes CASSTKTLDRALYF.

V and J are TRBV18 and TRBJ1-3; no reliable D call. The CDR3 sequence is 15 residues long. Germline V gene sequence: CDR1 KGHSH, CDR2 LQKENI. Trimming took 3 bases from V and 3 from J, leaving 12 bases between them. CDR3 in DNA: TGTGCCAGCTCACCCCTCGGGGTTCTTGGAAACACCATATATTTT. Its translation is CASSPLGVLGNTIYF.

The V gene is TRBV5-1, the J gene TRBJ1-2; possibly TRBD1 for D (5 bases). V shed 7 bases and J shed 4 bases, with 14 bases lying between them. The CDR3 has 13 amino acids. Germline values: CDR1 SGHRS, CDR2 YFSETQ. In DNA form, the CDR3 reads TGCGCCAGCGGGGAGGGACGGCTCTATGGCTACACCTTC. Translation gives CASGEGRLYGYTF.

This clone was seen more than once but under ten times. The V call is TRBV6-1, the J call TRBJ1-2; D is uncertain. CDR3 length: 13 amino acids. V was clipped by 1 base and J by 8 bases, with 11 bases between them. The germline V gene has CDR1 MNHNS and CDR2 SASEGT. The CDR3 DNA sequence: TGTGCCAGCAGTGAAGGGGCTTGGAGGGGCTACACCTTC. Translation gives CASSEGAWRGYTF.

The genes are TRBV7-9 and TRBJ2-5, with a weak D call TRBD2 (6 bases). Trimming left V 6 bases short and J 2 bases short, with 16 bases between. This CDR3 has 15 residues. Germline loops: CDR1 SEHNR, CDR2 FQNEAQ (reference sequence). CDR3 protein: CASSAGTGPQETQYF. The CDR3 DNA follows: TGTGCCAGCAGTGCCGGGACTGGCCCTCAAGAGACCCAGTACTTC.

The rearrangement joins TRBV3-1 (or the pseudogene TRBV3-2) to TRBJ2-1, with TRBD2 matching 13 bases. The J segment lost 5 bases and the V segment lost 3 bases, leaving 1 base of the junction unmatched. CDR1 and CDR2 from the germline V gene are LGHDT and YNNKEL (reference sequence). CDR3 length: 15 residues. CDR3 DNA: TGTGCCAGCAGCCATGGGACTAGCGGGGACAATGAGCAGTTCTTC. Translating it yields CASSHGTSGDNEQFF.

This chain joins TRBV5-4 and TRBJ2-5; 7 nucleotides agree with TRBD2. After removal of 5 bases from V and 2 bases from J, the junction contained 15 bases not matched to a gene. Germline CDR1 SGHNT, CDR2 YYREEE (reference sequence). This CDR3 contains 17 residues. CDR3 sequence (DNA): TGTGCCAGCAGGAGCGGGGCGGCGAGGGGACGACAAGAGACCCAGTACTTC. As protein: CASRSGAARGRQETQYF.

V is TRBV19 and J is TRBJ1-2; TRBD1 is a possible D gene (5 bases). This CDR3 spans 14 amino acids. Deletions cut 1 base from V and 0 bases from J, with 6 bases between. Germline CDR1 is LNHDA and CDR2 is SQIVND (reference sequence). CDR3 in DNA: TGTGCCAGTAGTATAGCACAGGCTAACTATGGCTACACCTTC. This translates into CASSIAQANYGYTF.

This clone was picked up many times. This chain connects TRBV7-9 to TRBJ1-1, with TRBD1 as a possible D gene (6 bases). The CDR3 loop spans 13 amino acids. With 5 bases removed from V and 6 bases from J, the gap between germline ends came to 13 bases. CDR1 SEHNR and CDR2 FQNEAQ come from the germline V gene (reference sequence). CDR3 DNA sequence: TGTGCCAGCAGCCCCGCAGGGGATGCTGAAGCTTTCTTT. It translates to CASSPAGDAEAFF.

V and J are TRBV10-3 and TRBJ1-1; possibly TRBD1 for D (5 bases). Between the trimmed V and J ends, which lost 4 bases and 2 bases, there was a span of 8 bases. Germline-derived CDR1 and CDR2 are ENHRY and SYGVKD. The CDR3 contains 13 residues. The CDR3 loop is CAISAGGNTEAFF. For the CDR3, the DNA is TGTGCCATCAGTGCCGGGGGAAACACTGAAGCTTTCTTT.

This chain connects TRBV4-1 to TRBJ2-1; 8 bases are a match to TRBD2. Germline CDR1 is MGHRA and CDR2 is YSYEKL. The CDR3 runs to 17 residues. Unmatched junction bases numbered 9, after V lost 5 bases and J lost 0 bases. The CDR3 sequence: CASSRTGGSSSYNEQFF. CDR3 DNA sequence: TGCGCCAGCAGCAGGACGGGGGGGTCAAGCTCCTACAATGAGCAGTTCTTC.

This clone was counted only a few times. The V call is TRBV7-2, the J call TRBJ1-1; TRBD1 aligns across 7 bases. Trimming took 1 base from V and 5 from J; bases not matched to a gene: 1. The CDR3 has 13 residues. Germline CDR1 SGHTA, CDR2 FQGNSA. The DNA for the CDR3 is TGTGCCAGCAGCTTAGACAGGGGAACTGAAGCTTTCTTT. Its translation is CASSLDRGTEAFF.

CDR3 sequence: CASSFPSGGADTQYF. CDR3 sequence (DNA): TGTGCCAGCAGTTTCCCTAGCGGGGGGGCTGATACGCAGTATTTT. The rearrangement links TRBV28 to TRBJ2-3, with 12 bases aligning to TRBD2. Trimming removed 3 bases from V and 6 bases from J; junction bases left unmatched: 4. The CDR3 runs to 15 residues. Germline CDR1 is MDHEN and CDR2 is SYDVKM.

The V call is TRBV4-2, the J call TRBJ1-1; D is undetermined. Germline V CDR1 and CDR2: LGHNA, YNFKEQ. Trimming pared 1 base from V and 4 bases from J, leaving 10 bases between. CDR3 size: 14 residues. The CDR3 is CASSQAVGGTEAFF. DNA of the CDR3: TGTGCCAGCAGCCAAGCAGTGGGAGGCACTGAAGCTTTCTTT.

The chain is built from TRBV7-9 and TRBJ1-1, with 10 bases aligning to TRBD1. The germline CDR1 and CDR2 sequences are SEHNR and FQNEAQ (reference sequence). The junction had 4 bases not matched to a gene; V was cut back by 3 bases and J by 3 bases. This CDR3 comprises 15 residues. The DNA of the CDR3 is TGTGCCAGCAGCTTTAGAGGGACAGGGGACACTGAAGCTTTCTTT. Residues: CASSFRGTGDTEAFF.

V is TRBV6-2 or TRBV6-3 and J is TRBJ1-6; D gene uncertain. V was trimmed by 0 bases and J by 10 bases, leaving 13 bases between them. CDR1 and CDR2 (germline): MNHEY, SVGEGT. This CDR3 has 15 amino acids. The DNA of the CDR3 is TGTGCCAGCAGTTACTCGATAAACGGGATCTCACCCCTCCACTTT. It is translated as CASSYSINGISPLHF.

The rearrangement uses TRBV7-3 and TRBJ1-4; D not resolved. Germline assignment: CDR1 SGHTA and CDR2 FQGTGA. CDR3 length: 13 residues. V lost 8 bases and J 7 bases, leaving 14 bases between the germline ends. The DNA for the CDR3 is TGTGCCAGCTCTGCTGGAGGTCGTGAAAAACTGTTTTTT. This sequence encodes CASSAGGREKLFF.

The gene calls are TRBV5-4 and TRBJ1-4; TRBD1 matches 9 bases. The CDR3 consists of 15 residues. Germline values: CDR1 SGHNT, CDR2 YYREEE (reference sequence). J was trimmed by 8 bases and V by 4 bases; bases with no gene match: 9. Here the CDR3 reads CASSPRTGEGEKLFF. Here the CDR3 DNA reads TGTGCCAGCAGCCCGCGGACAGGGGAAGGCGAAAAACTGTTTTTT.

The sample holds a few counts of this clone. The chain employs TRBV5-5 and TRBJ1-6; no clear D gene. The CDR3 contains 14 residues. The V and J ends lost 2 bases and 4 bases respectively, with 7 bases between them. Germline V gives CDR1 SGHKS, CDR2 YYEKEE (reference sequence). CDR3: CASSFSNYNSPLHF. In DNA, the CDR3 is TGTGCCAGCAGCTTCAGTAATTATAATTCACCCCTCCACTTT.

J is TRBJ2-5 and V is TRBV27; 11 bases line up with TRBD2. With 2 bases clipped from V and 4 bases from J, the junction kept 6 bases outside the gene matches. The CDR3 contains 16 residues. Germline-derived CDR1 and CDR2 are MNHEY and SMNVEV (reference sequence). The CDR3 loop is CASSLVLAGGPETQYF. In nucleotides, the CDR3 is TGTGCCAGCAGTTTAGTTCTAGCGGGGGGACCAGAGACCCAGTACTTC.

The chain employs TRBV5-1 and TRBJ2-1, with TRBD1 identical over 8 bases. The V segment lost 4 bases and the J segment 7 bases; nucleotides outside the gene matches: 16. The germline V gene has CDR1 SGHRS and CDR2 YFSETQ. The CDR3 contains 17 residues. The CDR3 loop is CASSRQQGAYVGNEQFF. CDR3 coding DNA: TGCGCCAGCAGCCGACAGCAGGGGGCTTATGTAGGGAATGAGCAGTTCTTC.

CDR3 loop: CASSHRLGTPGGGNIQYF. As DNA, the CDR3 is TGTGCCAGCAGCCATCGCCTCGGGACTCCGGGCGGGGGAAACATTCAGTACTTC. J is TRBJ2-4 and V is TRBV3-1 (or the pseudogene TRBV3-2), with 7 bases matching TRBD2. This CDR3 has 18 amino acids. The junction had 17 bases not matched to a gene; V was cut back by 3 bases and J by 6 bases. Germline CDR1 is LGHDT and CDR2 is YNNKEL (reference sequence).

The chain has TRBV6-2 or TRBV6-3 and TRBJ1-2; 7 bases are shared with TRBD1. With V trimmed by 0 bases and J by 7 bases, 14 bases remained unmatched. The CDR3 covers 17 residues. The germline V gene encodes CDR1 MNHEY and CDR2 SVGEGT. CDR3 protein: CASSYSLRTDRFGGYTF. DNA for the CDR3: TGTGCCAGCAGTTACTCCCTCCGAACGGACAGGTTTGGTGGCTACACCTTC.